This T cell receptor beta chain was retrieved from a study of PD-1 blockade in classical Hodgkin lymphoma. CDR3 length equals 10 residues. Germline CDR1 reads SGHVS; CDR2 reads FQNEAQ. V lost 0 bases, J lost 8 bases, and 1 base lay in between. The protocol was immunoSEQ multiplex PCR, while the TCRdb copy is restricted to in-frame clones and leaves out a portion. This repertoire shows some 16,000 clones, about 66% found once; its top ten account for approximately 8.3%. This clone has a handful of counts. No patient escaped relapse after autologous stem cell transplantation, and brentuximab vedotin exposure varied.

The chain combines TRBV7-8 with TRBJ1-1, with D hard to call. The sample was peripheral blood mononuclear cells (PBMCs), taken before the second cycle of nivolumab. This clonotype was sampled from a human donor with classical Hodgkin lymphoma. This CDR3 reads CASSLAEAFF. The CDR3 bases are TGTGCCAGCAGCTTAGCCGAAGCTTTCTTT.